Listed below are T cell receptor beta chains from one sample, sequenced in a study of shared clonotypes between healthy human individuals. Sequenced by immunoSEQ multiplex PCR; TCRdb stores in-frame clones only, minus some. The table shows some 2 million clones, with over 85% occurring only once. The sequenced material came from naive CD8+ T cells sorted from blood. Source of these receptors: a man between 18 and 35 years old in good health. Both conserved end residues are part of each CDR3. The D gene is left open where the match is weak. Expanded clones get a size class; other rows say once, few or many, or leave the size out.

TRBJ2-3	-	TRBV10-1	TRBD1	TGCGCCAGCAGTGATTTGAGGGGGACAGGGGACAACACAGATACGCAGTATTTT	CASSDLRGTGDNTDTQYF
TRBJ2-7	-	TRBV6-1	-	TGTGCCAGCAGTTTGGCGTTCCCGGGTTCCTACGAGCAGTACTTC	CASSLAFPGSYEQYF
TRBJ2-3	-	TRBV30	-	TGTGCCGGGACAAACCCGACAGATACGCAGTATTTT	CAGTNPTDTQYF
TRBJ2-7	-	TRBV9	-	TGTGCCAGCAGCCTAGGAGGGTCCTCCTACGAGCAGTACTTC	CASSLGGSSYEQYF
TRBJ2-7	-	TRBV5-1	-	TGCGCCAGCAGCTTGGATTTGATCTCTCCGGGGGACGAGCAGTACTTC	CASSLDLISPGDEQYF
TRBJ2-4	-	TRBV6-5	TRBD2	TGTGCCAGCAGTTACTCCCCTAGCGGGAGGGGAGACATTCAGTACTTC	CASSYSPSGRGDIQYF
TRBJ2-7	-	TRBV28	-	TGTGCCAGCATCAAGAAGTGGTACGAGCAGTACTTC	CASIKKWYEQYF
TRBJ1-4	-	TRBV4-3	-	TGCGCCAGCAGCCAAGATGGGGGAACTAATGAAAAACTGTTTTTT	CASSQDGGTNEKLFF
TRBJ2-1	-	TRBV2	TRBD2	TGTGCCAGCAGTTTCGGGACTAGCGGGACGCATGAGCAGTTCTTC	CASSFGTSGTHEQFF
TRBJ2-7	-	TRBV11-3	-	TGTGCCAGCAGCCTGACGGAGGGCGAGCAGTACTTC	CASSLTEGEQYF
TRBJ2-3	-	TRBV9	-	TGTGCCAGCAGCTGGGCCGGGGGAAACACAGATACGCAGTATTTT	CASSWAGGNTDTQYF
TRBJ1-4	-	TRBV12-2	-	TGTGCAAGTCTTGTGAGGTCCTCTAATGAAAAACTGTTTTTT	CASLVRSSNEKLFF
TRBJ2-1	-	TRBV4-3	-	TGCGCCAGCAGCCTGGACTCGCTACAACGCGATGAGCAGTTCTTC	CASSLDSLQRDEQFF
TRBJ2-2	-	TRBV27	-	TGTGCCAGCAGTCCTCTCGGCACCGGGGAGCTGTTTTTT	CASSPLGTGELFF
TRBJ2-3	-	TRBV13	-	TGTGCCAGCAGCTTAGGTCTGGAGACTAGAGGGTATTTT	CASSLGLETRGYF
TRBJ2-2	-	TRBV28	TRBD1	TGTGCCAGCAGACGGACAGGGGGCCTGAGAGGAACCGGGGAGCTGTTTTTT	CASRRTGGLRGTGELFF
TRBJ1-2	-	TRBV29-1	-	TGCAGCGTTGAAGCTTACGGACAGAACTATGGCTACACCTTC	CSVEAYGQNYGYTF
TRBJ2-1	-	TRBV7-9	TRBD2	TGTGCCAGCAGCCGACCGGGGAGCGGGAGGGACAATGAGCAGTTCTTC	CASSRPGSGRDNEQFF
TRBJ2-7	few	TRBV9	-	TGTGCCAGCAGCGTAGGCGGAGGGGGCTACGAGCAGTACTTC	CASSVGGGGYEQYF
TRBJ2-7	-	TRBV7-9	TRBD1	TGTGCCAGCAGCCCGACAGGGGGCCACCGGCACGACTACGAGCAGTACTTC	CASSPTGGHRHDYEQYF
TRBJ2-3	-	TRBV4-1	-	TGCGCCAGCAGCCAAGGGGCTCTAGGCCCCCTTAGCACAGATACGCAGTATTTT	CASSQGALGPLSTDTQYF
TRBJ1-6	-	TRBV27	-	TGTGCCAGCAGTTTTTTCTTAGCTAATTCACCCCTCCACTTT	CASSFFLANSPLHF
TRBJ2-3	-	TRBV5-1	-	TGCGCCAGCAGTCTGACACCGAGCACAGATACGCAGTATTTT	CASSLTPSTDTQYF
TRBJ2-7	-	TRBV12-1	-	TGTGCCAGCAGCTTTCGGACCTACGAGCAGTACTTC	CASSFRTYEQYF
TRBJ1-2	-	TRBV7-9	-	TGTGCCAGCAGCTTGGGCCTTTCCTATGGCTACACCTTC	CASSLGLSYGYTF
TRBJ1-6	once	TRBV28	-	TGTGCCAGCAGTTTAGGAGGGCGTTCACCCCTCCACTTT	CASSLGGRSPLHF
TRBJ1-5	-	TRBV5-8	TRBD1	TGTGCCAGCAGCCACGCGGGACAGGGGGTTCAGCCCCAGCATTTT	CASSHAGQGVQPQHF
TRBJ1-4	-	TRBV29-1	-	TGCAGCGTTTGGGACATTGCCGTAGAAAAACTGTTTTTT	CSVWDIAVEKLFF
TRBJ2-3	-	TRBV5-1	TRBD2	TGCGCCAGCAGCATTAGCGGGGCTGGCACAGATACGCAGTATTTT	CASSISGAGTDTQYF
TRBJ1-3	-	TRBV9	-	TGTGCCAGCAGCGTCCGGGGGGACCTTCATAACACCATATATTTT	CASSVRGDLHNTIYF
TRBJ2-1	once	TRBV4-2	TRBD2	TGTGCCAGCAGCCAACTCGGACTAGAAAACAATGAGCAGTTCTTC	CASSQLGLENNEQFF
TRBJ2-5	once	TRBV14	-	TGTGCCAGCAGCCTCCCCAGGTTTCAAGAGGCCCAGTACTTC	CASSLPRFQEAQYF
TRBJ2-5	once	TRBV7-2	TRBD1	TGTGCCAGCAGCCCGTCGAACAGGGGGCCTATAGAGACCCAGTACTTC	CASSPSNRGPIETQYF
TRBJ2-4	-	TRBV4-1	TRBD2	TGCGCCAGCAGTCCTCTAGGGGGAGCGGGGGAAAACATTCAGTACTTC	CASSPLGGAGENIQYF
TRBJ2-7	once	TRBV6-1	TRBD1	TGTGCCAGCAGCGACAGGGGCAACGAGCAGTACTTC	CASSDRGNEQYF
TRBJ2-2	-	TRBV5-1	-	TGCGCCAGCAGCGAGGGATCCACCGGGGAGCTGTTTTTT	CASSEGSTGELFF
TRBJ2-4	once	TRBV15	-	TGTGCCACCAGCAGAGTCACCGCCCGAGATGAAAACATTCAGTACTTC	CATSRVTARDENIQYF
TRBJ2-7	-	TRBV4-3	-	TGCGCCAGCAGCCAGGATAAGGGGAGCTCCTACGAGCAGTACTTC	CASSQDKGSSYEQYF
TRBJ2-7	-	TRBV19	TRBD2	TGTGCCAGTAGTATACAGGACGGGGGGTACGAGCAGTACTTC	CASSIQDGGYEQYF
TRBJ2-1	-	TRBV11-3	-	TGTGCCAGCAGCCCCGAGCGAGGGGAGCAGTTCTTC	CASSPERGEQFF
TRBJ1-1	-	TRBV12-5	-	TGTGCTAGTTCCGGGGCCGATGGCCAAGCTTTCTTT	CASSGADGQAFF
TRBJ2-1	-	TRBV30	TRBD2	TGTGCCTGGAGTGTACTGACTAGCGGGACTTCCTACAATGAGCAGTTCTTC	CAWSVLTSGTSYNEQFF
TRBJ2-7	-	TRBV6-5	TRBD2	TGTGCCAGCAGTTACTCAGCGGGAGGGCCTAACGAGCAGTACTTC	CASSYSAGGPNEQYF
TRBJ2-1	-	TRBV5-8	TRBD1	TGTGCCAGCAGCTGGGGGACAGGGACTGAGGATGAGCAGTTCTTC	CASSWGTGTEDEQFF
TRBJ2-7	-	TRBV14	TRBD1	TGTGCCAGCAGCCGAGGGACAGGCAACTACGAGCAGTACTTC	CASSRGTGNYEQYF
TRBJ2-7	-	TRBV5-6	TRBD1	TGTGCCAGCAGCCCGGGACAGGGGGGTGGTTACGAGCAGTACTTC	CASSPGQGGGYEQYF
TRBJ2-2	-	TRBV29-1	-	TGCAGCGTTGAAACAGGAATAGGGACGAACACCGGGGAGCTGTTTTTT	CSVETGIGTNTGELFF
TRBJ1-2	once	TRBV2	TRBD1	TGTGCCAGCAGGGGACAGACATATGGCTACACCTTC	CASRGQTYGYTF
TRBJ2-7	-	TRBV10-3	-	TGTGCCATCAGTGAACTCTCTCACTACGAGCAGTACTTC	CAISELSHYEQYF
TRBJ1-4	-	TRBV30	-	TGTGCCTGGAGAGGGCAGGCCAGAGAAAAACTGTTTTTT	CAWRGQAREKLFF
TRBJ2-7	-	TRBV6-6	-	TGTGCCAGCAGTTACTCCTCCTCCTACGAGCAGTACTTC	CASSYSSSYEQYF
TRBJ1-1	-	TRBV2	-	TGTGCCAGCAGTTTACAGCTAATGAACACTGAAGCTTTCTTT	CASSLQLMNTEAFF
TRBJ2-4	-	TRBV11-2	-	TGTGCCAGCAGCTCGCTCCTGGGAGAGGGGAAGGTCAAAAACATTCAGTACTTC	CASSSLLGEGKVKNIQYF
TRBJ2-7	-	TRBV30	TRBD2	TGTGCCTGGAGCGAGCGGGAGGGTCACGAGCAGTACTTC	CAWSEREGHEQYF
TRBJ2-7	-	TRBV9	-	TGTGCCAGCAGCCATTCCATTGCGGGGCAAGCCTACGAGCAGTACTTC	CASSHSIAGQAYEQYF
TRBJ1-1	-	TRBV29-1	-	TGCAGCACTTCCCCGCCGGGGAACACTGAAGCTTTCTTT	CSTSPPGNTEAFF
TRBJ1-4	-	TRBV7-9	-	TGTGCCAGCAGCTTAGCCCCGAATAATGAAAAACTGTTTTTT	CASSLAPNNEKLFF
TRBJ2-7	-	TRBV30	-	TGTGCCTGGGACAGCCAGTACGAGCAGTACTTC	CAWDSQYEQYF